Detailed here is one T cell receptor beta chain. These data originate in a study of blood T cell repertoires in COVID-19. Grouping used clinical history reported by participants in a survey and questionnaire. Resolution of symptoms, clearance, or two negative PCRs was present in recovered Cohort 3 donors. Per the original methods: Amplifying reference gene primers gave estimates of nucleated cell counts. TCRdb's copy holds only in-frame clones and misses some; the assay was immunoSEQ multiplex PCR. The DNA gave D and trimming, while V, J and clone size come from that table. The table has hundreds of thousands of clones, around nine tenths seen once; the top ten hold around 1.6%. V was clipped by 3 bases and J by 8 bases, with 10 bases between them. The germline CDR1 and CDR2 sequences are LGHDT and YNNKEL (reference sequence). The CDR3 runs to 12 residues.

V usage is TRBV3-1 (or the pseudogene TRBV3-2) and J usage is TRBJ1-1; a weak D match, TRBD1 (6 bases). What was sequenced was PBMCs or T cells enriched from blood (not recorded which). The receptor comes from a woman aged 50 to 60 who had recovered from COVID-19. In nucleotides, the CDR3 is TGTGCCAGCAGCCACTTCGGGACAGAAGCTTTCTTT. The encoded protein is CASSHFGTEAFF.